This TCR beta chain was identified during a study of patients and donors after allogeneic stem cell transplantation. The CDR3 runs to 14 residues. V lost 5 bases to trimming and J lost 1 base, with 11 bases between them. TCRdb reprocessed the RT-PCR reads via MiXCR and lists one record per CDR3 protein. In the table there are 190,000 or so distinct CDR3 sequences, 38% of which are singletons. The chain combines TRBV12-3 or TRBV12-4 with TRBJ1-1, with D maybe TRBD1 (6 bases). Sequencing input: blood, either unsorted or a sorted T cell fraction (not recorded which). This clonotype was sampled from a human donor who was either an allogeneic HSCT recipient or a stem cell or donor lymphocyte infusion donor (not recorded which). It is not recorded whose cells these are; they may come from a transplant donor. The CDR3 DNA reads TGTGCCAGCAGTCTGGGACACAGGAACACTGAAGCTTTCTTT. It codes for CASSLGHRNTEAFF.